In this sample, the clone carrying this T cell receptor (beta chain) turned up once. Its antigen is not known. Each subset's genomic DNA was split evenly across several immunoSEQ plates. Using immunoSEQ multiplex PCR, the repertoire was profiled, and TCRdb retains in-frame clones only, with some absent. The sample includes 600,000 to 750,000 clones, about 78% of them seen just once. The entry originates in a study of shared clonotypes between healthy human individuals. Background on the study: Used for every donor were three CD4 naive, three CD4 memory, two CD8 naive and one CD8 memory plate. Study-wide results and caveats: Only blood was sampled, and tissue TCR repertoires likely differ from blood ones. Between a handful of donors, naive CD4 clonotypes were shared at a level of about 5%.

Germline CDR1 reads GTSNPN; CDR2 reads SVGIG (reference sequence). The V and J ends lost 1 base and 5 bases respectively, with 11 bases between them. This CDR3 spans 14 amino acids. The TCR sequence derives from a woman in her 30s in good health. The sequenced material came from memory CD4+ T cells sorted from blood. Subset of the sample: CD45RA-negative fraction. The rearrangement joins TRBV30 to TRBJ1-4; weak D call: TRBD1 (5 bases). The CDR3 reads CAWSAGAGNEKLFF. The CDR3, as DNA: TGTGCCTGGAGTGCCGGGGCAGGGAATGAAAAACTGTTTTTT.